This T cell receptor beta chain was sequenced during a study of diagnostic markers for celiac disease (dated by TCRdb to the early 2020s). Reads for this sample came from an Illumina MiSeq. TCRdb reprocessed the reads and provides one entry for every CDR3 protein sequence; no DNA is given. The sample's records list some 7,500 distinct CDR3 sequences. Jointly, the top ten make up over 6% of the sample. On this clonotype: Its antigen remains undetermined.

The CDR3 runs 14 amino acids, cysteine and phenylalanine included. Only the protein sequence is given. The CDR1 and CDR2 encoded by the germline V gene are ENHRY and SYGVKD. The sequenced material came from either unsorted cells or a sorted T cell fraction (not recorded which). This TCR came from a human donor. This table probably holds off-target reads from a library built for another chain. The chain is encoded by TRBV10-3 joined to TRBJ1-1. The CDR3: CAIRAGLAVTEAFF.